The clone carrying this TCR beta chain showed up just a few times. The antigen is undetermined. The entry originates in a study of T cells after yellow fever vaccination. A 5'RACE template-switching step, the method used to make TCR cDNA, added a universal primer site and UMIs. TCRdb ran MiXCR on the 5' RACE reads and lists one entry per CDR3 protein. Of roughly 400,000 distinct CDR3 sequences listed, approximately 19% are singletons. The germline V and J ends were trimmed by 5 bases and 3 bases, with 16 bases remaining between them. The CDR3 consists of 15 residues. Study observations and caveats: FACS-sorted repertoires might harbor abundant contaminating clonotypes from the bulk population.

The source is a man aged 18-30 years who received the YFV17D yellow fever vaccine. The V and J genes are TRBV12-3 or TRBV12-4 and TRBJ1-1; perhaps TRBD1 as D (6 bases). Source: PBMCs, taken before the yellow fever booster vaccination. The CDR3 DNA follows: TGTGCCAGCAGTCTCCAGGGGCCCAAGGACACTGAAGCTTTCTTT. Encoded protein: CASSLQGPKDTEAFF.